This TCR beta chain was recovered during a study of blood T cell repertoires in COVID-19 (dated by TCRdb to 2018 to 2021). In the study overall: Samples from collaborators originated in the United States, Italy and Spain and spanned both the acute and convalescent phases of COVID-19. The sample metadata nearly always contained a de-identified subject ID, COVID-19 status, age in years and sex. The material from the prospective study consisted of cDNA or gDNA derived from T cells, B-cell-depleted T cells, or PBMCs. The repertoires were released in a freely available public database intended as a resource for research on the immune response to SARS-CoV-2. Deeply sampled blood TCRbeta repertoires from subjects exposed to, actively infected with, or recovered from COVID-19 were included in the dataset. The samples were drawn from two sources: the first 160 participants of the ongoing ImmuneRACE study, and 1,200 or so subjects contributed by 6 global collaborators. Where available, HLA class I and class II types were taken from metadata supplied by the sample provider and were not determined by assay-based typing. General conclusions and limits of the study: The amount of clinical and demographic metadata varied by source and participant and was provided uncurated.

Note on this clone: Which antigen it targets is not known. Base qualities are not recorded, but no much larger clone differs from it by a single base.

CDR1 and CDR2, per the germline V gene, are MNHEY and SVGAGI. Trimming at the junction amounts to 7 bases on V and 3 bases on J, and the germline ends lie 18 bases apart. From its cysteine to its phenylalanine, the CDR3 spans 15 amino acids. Left in the record is the CDR3 DNA by itself, 45 bases read in frame from the first base. TCRbeta CDR3 regions were amplified from genomic DNA using the immunoSEQ Assay, a bias-controlled multiplex PCR. The paper's data handling went like this. The number of nucleated cells in each sample was estimated from the amplification of reference gene primers within the assay. Sequence reads were collapsed and filtered to measure the absolute abundance of every unique TCRbeta CDR3 rearrangement. For each sample, productive Simpson clonality was calculated as the square root of Simpson's diversity index over productive rearrangements. Sourced from immuneACCESS, this table was stored by TCRdb with only in-frame sequences that have V and J called. A share of the clones is absent; for the studies checked, an unresolved V gene accounts for under half, and the remainder has no known explanation. V and J calls and clone size follow that table, whereas D and trimming were derived from the DNA. In this sample the table shows over 200,000 clones, approximately 86% of which occur a single time. Of the sample, about 3% is held by the ten largest clones.

Another Seattle source contributed samples from volunteer blood donors who had recovered from COVID-19. Whole blood was collected in K2EDTA tubes by collaborating institutions according to the institutions' own protocols. For TCRbeta analysis, collaborators shipped samples in one of three forms: frozen whole blood, isolated PBMCs, or DNA extracted from either of those sample types. The material sequenced was peripheral blood. The sequence was collected from a young woman who had recovered from COVID-19. The chain uses TRBV6-5 and TRBJ1-2; a tentative D match to TRBD1 spans 6 bases. Read as DNA, the sequence is TGTGCCAGCACCCGGGGGGCAGGGTTAGACTATGGCTACACCTTC. It translates to CASTRGAGLDYGYTF.